The clone carrying this T cell receptor gamma chain was found a few times. Its target is not known. This specimen comes from a study of Vδ1+ human thymocytes. Study-wide results and limits: Roughly 22% of thymic delta-chain sequences were Vdelta2, with few Vdelta3, unlike blood Vdelta1+ controls. In the thymus, TRG and TRD repertoires looked highly polyclonal with Gaussian CDR3 lengths. Bulk repertoire data may be misinterpreted because of unexpected Vdelta2 sequences.

The sorted cells were CD3+ Vdelta1+ Vdelta2- thymocytes from alphabeta-depleted thymus. The CDR3 is 13 residues long. Trimming removed 3 bases from V and 7 bases from J; junction bases left unmatched: 9. The germline CDR1 and CDR2 sequences are GITISATS and ISYDGTV (reference sequence). RNA was extracted from the cells and then reverse transcribed. Pooled V-gene forward primers with one constant-region reverse primer generated the CDR3 amplicons by multiplex PCR. TCRdb fed the multiplex PCR reads to CATT. The sample yields roughly 24,000 gamma-chain clones, roughly 15% seen once. The sample taken for sequencing was Vdelta1+ gamma-delta thymocytes from the thymus. The subset here: FACS-sorted CD3+ TCRalphabeta- TCRVdelta1+ TCRVdelta2- thymocytes. The TCR sequence derives from a child less than two years old who had congenital heart surgery. The chain has TRGV9 and TRGJ1 or TRGJ2. This chain's CDR3 is CALWEPSGYKKLF. The DNA of the CDR3 is TGTGCCTTGTGGGAGCCCTCAGGGTATAAGAAACTCTTT.